A selection of T cell receptor beta chains follows, all from one sample in a study of shared T cell receptors in the human thymus. Method: immunoSEQ multiplex PCR; TCRdb's copy keeps in-frame clones and lacks some. The repertoire holds just under 550,000 clones, around 82% seen once, with approximately 0.013% in the top ten. The same data also went into a second study, on human thymus T cells.

Sequenced material: thymocytes. The receptors were gathered from a boy in the first two years of life with a congenital heart defect. Each CDR3 is given with its conserved first and last residue. D genes are given only for firm matches. Expanded clones get a size class; other rows say once, few or many, or leave the size out.

j_call,d_call,v_call,clone_size,cdr3_aa,cdr3_nt
TRBJ2-7,TRBD1,TRBV9,-,CASSAGTGTAQYF,TGTGCCAGCAGCGCCGGGACAGGGACGGCGCAGTACTTC
TRBJ2-5,-,TRBV10-3,once,CAISESLDRGRMLETQYF,TGTGCCATCAGTGAGTCGTTGGACAGAGGGCGCATGTTGGAGACCCAGTACTTC
TRBJ1-2,-,TRBV28,-,CASSFPTGPLHPYGYTF,TGTGCCAGCAGTTTTCCGACAGGTCCGCTACACCCCTATGGCTACACCTTC
TRBJ2-2,-,TRBV6-1,-,CASRISANTGELFF,TGTGCCAGCAGGATAAGCGCGAACACCGGGGAGCTGTTTTTT
TRBJ2-7,-,TRBV5-1,once,CASSLRLATTYEQYF,TGCGCCAGCAGCTTGAGGCTAGCGACCACCTACGAGCAGTACTTC
TRBJ2-2,TRBD2,TRBV27,once,CASSLTGGGGELFF,TGTGCCAGCAGTTTGACGGGAGGGGGCGGGGAGCTGTTTTTT
TRBJ2-4,-,TRBV6-5,-,CASSFDRALAKNIQYF,TGTGCCAGCAGTTTCGACAGAGCCTTAGCCAAAAACATTCAGTACTTC
TRBJ1-1,TRBD1,TRBV11-2,-,CASSPQPYRGGTEAFF,TGTGCCAGCAGCCCCCAGCCCTACAGGGGTGGCACTGAAGCTTTCTTT
TRBJ1-3,-,TRBV7-9,-,CASSPSGSGNTIYF,TGTGCCAGCAGCCCCAGCGGCTCTGGAAACACCATATATTTT
TRBJ1-5,TRBD1,TRBV5-1,-,CASSATGDQPQHF,TGCGCCAGCAGCGCGACAGGGGATCAGCCCCAGCATTTT
TRBJ1-1,TRBD1,TRBV15,few,CATSRPGQRGYTEAFF,TGTGCCACCAGCAGACCGGGACAGAGGGGGTACACTGAAGCTTTCTTT
TRBJ2-7,TRBD1,TRBV5-1,-,CASSFDRVGAEQYF,TGCGCCAGCAGCTTCGACAGGGTTGGCGCCGAGCAGTACTTC
TRBJ1-1,-,TRBV19,few,CASRDRGEGWSAFF,TGTGCCAGTAGAGATCGGGGGGAGGGGTGGTCGGCTTTCTTT
TRBJ1-5,TRBD1,TRBV29-1,-,CSVGDRVQPQHF,TGCAGCGTTGGGGACAGGGTTCAGCCCCAGCATTTT
TRBJ1-2,-,TRBV6-5,few,CARARGGYGYTF,TGTGCCAGAGCTCGCGGGGGGTATGGCTACACCTTC
TRBJ2-3,TRBD2,TRBV5-1,-,CASSPKSGSGEDTQYF,TGCGCCAGCAGCCCGAAAAGCGGGAGTGGAGAAGATACGCAGTATTTT
TRBJ2-7,TRBD2,TRBV11-2,-,CASTMGLVYEQYF,TGTGCCAGCACTATGGGACTAGTATACGAGCAGTACTTC
TRBJ2-1,TRBD2,TRBV14,-,CASSQVPSGMGDYNEQFF,TGTGCCAGCAGCCAAGTCCCTAGCGGGATGGGGGATTACAATGAGCAGTTCTTC
TRBJ2-7,TRBD2,TRBV14,-,CASSQDPAGVYEQYF,TGTGCCAGCAGCCAAGATCCAGCGGGAGTTTACGAGCAGTACTTC
TRBJ2-7,-,TRBV7-9,-,CASSLGRLDITHEQYF,TGTGCCAGCAGCTTAGGAAGGCTAGATATAACCCACGAGCAGTACTTC
TRBJ1-1,-,TRBV30,-,CAGLTLDSLWGTEAFF,TGTGCCGGACTTACCCTGGACAGCCTCTGGGGGACTGAAGCTTTCTTT
TRBJ2-7,TRBD2,TRBV11-2,-,CASSSPGLAGVEQYF,TGTGCCAGCAGCTCTCCGGGACTAGCGGGAGTCGAGCAGTACTTC
TRBJ1-1,TRBD1,TRBV27,-,CASRQTGGTNTEAFF,TGTGCCAGCAGACAGACAGGGGGAACCAACACTGAAGCTTTCTTT
TRBJ2-7,TRBD1,TRBV28,few,CASTLQGSRRLYEQYF,TGTGCCAGCACCTTACAGGGGTCCCGGCGCCTCTACGAGCAGTACTTC
TRBJ2-7,-,TRBV27,-,CASSSGAESYEQYF,TGTGCCAGCAGTTCTGGTGCAGAATCCTACGAGCAGTACTTC
TRBJ2-2,TRBD2,TRBV19,-,CASSVTSGLNTGELFF,TGTGCCAGTAGTGTGACTAGCGGATTGAACACCGGGGAGCTGTTTTTT
TRBJ2-7,TRBD1,TRBV11-2,once,CASSLAGTVPRTYEQYF,TGTGCCAGCAGCTTAGCGGGGACAGTCCCACGGACCTACGAGCAGTACTTC
TRBJ2-7,-,TRBV27,-,CASSPRTTYEQYF,TGTGCCAGCAGTCCCCGGACTACCTACGAGCAGTACTTC
TRBJ1-5,TRBD1,TRBV2,-,CASSEPGQSNQPQHF,TGTGCCAGCAGTGAACCGGGACAGAGCAATCAGCCCCAGCATTTT
TRBJ2-2,-,TRBV7-3,few,CASSAGGNTGELFF,TGTGCCAGCAGCGCCGGAGGGAACACCGGGGAGCTGTTTTTT
TRBJ1-1,-,TRBV28,-,CASSPDRHGTEAFF,TGTGCCAGCAGCCCAGACAGGCATGGCACTGAAGCTTTCTTT
TRBJ2-3,TRBD2,TRBV29-1,-,CSVYPGTSGPDTQYF,TGCAGCGTATACCCCGGGACTAGCGGACCAGATACGCAGTATTTT
TRBJ2-7,TRBD2,TRBV7-6,-,CASSPGVLAGGYEQYF,TGTGCCAGCAGCCCGGGGGTGCTAGCGGGGGGCTACGAGCAGTACTTC
TRBJ2-1,-,TRBV7-9,-,CASSLVGGGFSYNEQFF,TGTGCCAGCAGCTTAGTGGGGGGAGGCTTCTCCTACAATGAGCAGTTCTTC
TRBJ2-7,TRBD2,TRBV5-1,-,CASSSLGLAGDVGGMYEQYF,TGCGCCAGCAGCTCCCTAGGACTAGCGGGAGACGTGGGAGGGATGTACGAGCAGTACTTC
TRBJ1-2,-,TRBV4-3,-,CASSPRGSRLGAPNYGYTF,TGCGCCAGCAGCCCCCGGGGATCTCGACTGGGGGCCCCTAACTATGGCTACACCTTC
TRBJ2-7,-,TRBV27,-,CASSRTGTIPYEQYF,TGTGCCAGCAGCCGGACAGGGACTATTCCCTACGAGCAGTACTTC
TRBJ2-2,TRBD2,TRBV28,-,CASRRRTSGELFF,TGTGCCAGCAGGCGAAGGACTAGCGGGGAGCTGTTTTTT
TRBJ2-7,TRBD2,TRBV14,once,CASSQDLGEGLRGEQYF,TGTGCCAGCAGCCAAGATTTGGGGGAGGGGTTGAGGGGCGAGCAGTACTTC
TRBJ1-1,TRBD1,TRBV29-1,-,CSGGTGGTEAFF,TGCAGCGGGGGGACAGGGGGCACTGAAGCTTTCTTT
TRBJ1-5,-,TRBV27,-,CASSSSGRNQPQHF,TGTGCCAGCAGCTCCTCAGGGAGGAATCAGCCCCAGCATTTT
TRBJ1-5,-,TRBV4-3,-,CASSHSLGPGQPQHF,TGCGCCAGCAGCCACTCTTTGGGTCCGGGGCAGCCCCAGCATTTT
TRBJ2-5,-,TRBV6-1,-,CASSGQGALETQYF,TGTGCCAGCAGTGGGCAAGGGGCTTTGGAGACCCAGTACTTC
TRBJ2-1,TRBD2,TRBV7-9,-,CASSPAAGENNEQFF,TGTGCCAGCAGCCCAGCCGCGGGAGAAAACAATGAGCAGTTCTTC
TRBJ1-2,-,TRBV5-1,-,CASSSRLKRNYGYTF,TGCGCCAGCAGCTCCCGACTGAAAAGAAACTATGGCTACACCTTC
TRBJ2-7,-,TRBV4-2,-,CASSQARGMEEQYF,TGTGCCAGCAGCCAAGCCCGCGGGATGGAAGAGCAGTACTTC
TRBJ2-1,TRBD2,TRBV5-1,-,CASGMAGEHYNEQFF,TGCGCCAGCGGGATGGCGGGAGAACACTACAATGAGCAGTTCTTC
TRBJ2-7,-,TRBV27,-,CATGDNLYEQYF,TGTGCCACCGGGGACAATCTCTACGAGCAGTACTTC
TRBJ2-5,-,TRBV9,-,CASSVAGVETQYF,TGTGCCAGCAGCGTAGCGGGAGTAGAGACCCAGTACTTC
TRBJ2-7,-,TRBV10-2,-,CASSEPQKRHFYEQYF,TGCGCCAGCAGTGAGCCCCAGAAGAGACATTTCTACGAGCAGTACTTC
TRBJ1-3,-,TRBV6-1,-,CASSEGGGRASGNTIYF,TGTGCCAGCAGTGAGGGAGGAGGCAGGGCCTCTGGAAACACCATATATTTT
TRBJ2-7,-,TRBV30,-,CAWSAGGGRLGEQYF,TGTGCCTGGAGTGCGGGGGGCGGGAGATTGGGGGAGCAGTACTTC
TRBJ1-1,-,TRBV20-1,-,CSALGAFF,TGCAGTGCCCTAGGAGCTTTCTTT
TRBJ2-7,TRBD2,TRBV5-5,few,CASSLVSSGPPYEQYF,TGTGCCAGCAGCTTGGTTTCTAGCGGGCCACCCTACGAGCAGTACTTC